This T cell receptor (beta chain) was documented in a study of STAT5B mutations in CD4+ large granular lymphocyte leukemia. This CDR3 contains 16 residues. CDR1 and CDR2 (germline): SSHAT, FNYEAQ (reference sequence). The protocol was immunoSEQ multiplex PCR, while the TCRdb copy is restricted to in-frame clones and leaves out a portion. This sample has 30,000 to 40,000 clones, with around 88% found just once. Overall study results and limits: CD4-sorted patient repertoires seemed more clonal than healthy CD4+ repertoires. Approximately 25% of private leukemic clonotypes occurred rarely in other patients' non-leukemic repertoires. Top patient clones used TRBV06 genes more often: 8/27 versus 2/35 in controls.

On this clone itself: Its antigen is not identified. The germline gene is not matched at one end of the junction; a read error may be the cause.

Input material: CD4+ T cells from blood buffy coats. This sequence joins TRBV7-7 and TRBJ2-3, with TRBD2 matching over 14 bases. The receptor was isolated from a human donor in good health. The CDR3: CASSLGTSGRTDTQYF. The CDR3 region has the DNA TGTGCTAGCAGCTTAGGGACTAGCGGGAGAACAGATACGCAGTATTTT.